These 31 T cell receptor beta chains came from one sample sequenced in a study of blood T cells in healthy people across ages. Then a second PCR, running about 6 to 11 cycles, was carried out with a sample-barcoded 5' primer and a J-beta primer mix. TCRdb processed the 5' RACE reads anew with MiXCR; each CDR3 protein has one entry. The table lists 800,000 to 950,000 distinct CDR3 sequences, roughly 28% of them singletons, with around 9.6% in the top ten. This sample was also put to use in a study of T cells of mothers and their children.

Sequenced sample: blood. The source is a woman aged 40 to 50 in good health.

DNA for the CDR3: TGTGCCAGCAGCCAAATGAGGACAGGGGAGCTGTTTTTT. It is translated as CASSQMRTGELFF. V is TRBV14 and J is TRBJ2-2; possible D gene TRBD1, 5 bases. Germline CDR1 SGHDN, CDR2 FVKESK. The CDR3 totals 13 residues. V was trimmed by 2 bases and J by 8 bases, leaving 9 bases between them.

The chain has TRBV7-2 and TRBJ2-7; TRBD1 or TRBD2 may be the D gene (6 bases each). V lost 5 bases, J lost 4 bases, and 18 bases lay in between. The length of the CDR3 is 15 residues. The germline V gene has CDR1 SGHTA and CDR2 FQGNSA. The CDR3 region is CASSQESTGRYEQYF. The CDR3 DNA follows: TGTGCCAGCAGCCAAGAAAGTACAGGGAGGTACGAGCAGTACTTC.

This chain uses TRBV12-3 or TRBV12-4 with TRBJ1-1, with TRBD1 as a possible D gene (5 bases). Trimming left V 1 base short and J 3 bases short, with 9 bases between. The CDR3 runs to 14 residues. The CDR3: CASSLDGAHTEAFF. CDR3 DNA: TGTGCCAGCAGTTTAGACGGGGCTCACACTGAAGCTTTCTTT.

In regard to this clonotype: The junction does not match germline at one end; this may be a read error. DNA of the CDR3: TGTGCCAGCAACTTGGGGGCAGCTAATCAGCCCCAGCATTTT. It translates to CASNLGAANQPQHF. V usage is TRBV5-5 and J usage is TRBJ1-5, with D possibly matching TRBD1 (6 bases). Germline CDR1 SGHKS, CDR2 YYEKEE (reference sequence). The CDR3 consists of 14 residues.

This clonotype was seen at least ten times. This chain connects TRBV5-1 to TRBJ2-7; 7 positions agree with TRBD1. The CDR3 is 17 amino acids. CDR1 SGHRS and CDR2 YFSETQ come from the germline V gene. J was trimmed by 2 bases and V by 0 bases; bases with no gene match: 11. DNA of the CDR3: TGCGCCAGCAGCTTGGGAAGGTGGGGACAGCCAACCTACGAGCAGTACTTC. Translated, it gives CASSLGRWGQPTYEQYF.

The chain carries TRBV9 and TRBJ2-1; 13 bases map to TRBD2. The CDR3 is 17 amino acids. Germline trimming cut 1 base from V and 7 bases from J; bases unmatched to any gene: 8. In germline, CDR1 is SGDLS, CDR2 YYNGEE. CDR3 DNA: TGTGCCAGCAGCGTAAGGCCACTAGCGGGGGGGCAGAATGAGCAGTTCTTC. This translates into CASSVRPLAGGQNEQFF.

The rearrangement joins TRBV20-1 to TRBJ1-5; 7 nucleotides match TRBD1. The J call is uncertain, as TRBJ2-3 better fits the DNA end. From germline, CDR1 is DFQATT and CDR2 SNEGSKA (reference sequence). This CDR3 contains 14 residues. CDR3 coding DNA: TGCAGTGCTAGAGATCCACAGGGGTCTCAGCCCCAGTATTTT. Encoded protein: CSARDPQGSQPQYF.

This clonotype occurred a few times. An end of the junction differs from the germline gene, which may be a read error. The V and J genes are TRBV4-1 and TRBJ2-5; 8 nucleotides line up with TRBD1. The CDR3 is 16 amino acids. CDR1 and CDR2 from the germline V gene are MGHRA and YSYEKL. CDR3 protein: CAGSQGMQGAAETQYF. In DNA form, the CDR3 reads TGCGCCGGCAGCCAAGGGATGCAGGGGGCCGCGGAGACCCAGTACTTC.

This clonotype has only a few counts. This may stem from a read error, because a much larger clone lies one nucleotide away. The chain joins TRBV5-1 to TRBJ2-5; TRBD2 aligns across 7 bases. Trimming took 3 bases from V and 2 from J; bases not matched to a gene: 4. This CDR3 region has 14 residues. Germline-derived CDR1 and CDR2 are SGHRS and YFSETQ. The CDR3 reads CASSWVGGQETQYF. The CDR3 DNA reads as TGCGCCAGCAGCTGGGTGGGGGGGCAAGAGACCCAGTACTTC.

This clonotype was counted a single time. An end of the junction differs from the germline gene, which may be a read error. Here the CDR3 reads CASSLGLNTVAFF. The DNA for the CDR3 is TGTGCCAGCAGCTTAGGACTGAACACTGTAGCTTTCTTT. This chain links TRBV7-2 with TRBJ1-1, with D unclear. CDR3 size: 13 residues. Looked up from germline, CDR1 is SGHTA and CDR2 is FQGNSA.

This clonotype was detected a few times. The chain joins TRBV11-3 to TRBJ2-5; 11 bases agree with TRBD2. The CDR3 extends over 17 amino acids. J was trimmed by 5 bases and V by 3 bases; bases with no gene match: 11. Per the germline V gene, CDR1 is SGHNT and CDR2 is YENEEA. The CDR3 DNA reads TGTGCCAGCAGCTTCGCTGGGACTAGCGGTCAACCCGAGACCCAGTACTTC. Translated: CASSFAGTSGQPETQYF.

CDR3 nucleotides: TGTGCCAGCAGGGCGGGACACACAGATACGCAGTATTTT. It translates to CASRAGHTDTQYF. The chain employs TRBV28 and TRBJ2-3; D possibly matches TRBD1 or TRBD2 (6 bases each). Germline V gene data show CDR1 as MDHEN and CDR2 as SYDVKM. CDR3 length: 13 residues. V was clipped by 6 bases and J by 2 bases, with 9 bases between them.

In this sample, this clonotype turned up a few times. The V gene is TRBV10-3, the J gene TRBJ2-5, with D unresolved. Germline CDR1 ENHRY, CDR2 SYGVKD. The CDR3 contains 13 residues. V lost 0 bases and J lost 5, with 7 bases in between. CDR3 in amino acids: CAISESIGETQYF. CDR3 bases: TGTGCCATCAGTGAGTCGATTGGGGAGACCCAGTACTTC.

The chain couples TRBV9 to TRBJ2-3, with unresolved D. Trimming cost V 1 base and J 4 bases, with 16 bases left between them. The CDR3 contains 16 residues. In germline, CDR1 is SGDLS, CDR2 YYNGEE. The CDR3 reads CASSVTASSGPDTQYF. CDR3 DNA sequence: TGTGCCAGCAGCGTAACAGCGTCCTCGGGCCCAGATACGCAGTATTTT.

This chain links TRBV7-9 with TRBJ1-1; perhaps TRBD1 as D (6 bases). V dropped 5 bases and J dropped 4 bases, with 14 bases sitting between them. The CDR3 loop spans 14 amino acids. CDR1 SEHNR and CDR2 FQNEAQ come from the germline V gene (reference sequence). CDR3 coding DNA: TGTGCCAGCAGCCGCACAGGGCGAGGCACTGAAGCTTTCTTT. Its translation is CASSRTGRGTEAFF.

V is TRBV14 and J is TRBJ1-2; D remains unclear. CDR3 size: 13 residues. Germline CDR1 is SGHDN and CDR2 is FVKESK. Trimming removed 2 bases from V and 7 bases from J, with 11 bases in between. In nucleotides, the CDR3 is TGTGCCAGCAGCCAAAGCCAGAGCTGTGGCTACACCTTC. Translating it yields CASSQSQSCGYTF.

This clonotype showed up just a few times. V is TRBV29-1 and J is TRBJ2-7; unclear D gene. Per germline, CDR1 SQVTM and CDR2 ANQGSEA. The germline V and J ends were trimmed by 0 bases and 0 bases, with 6 bases remaining between them. The CDR3 is 13 amino acids. Here the CDR3 reads CSVEEHRSYEQYF. CDR3 in DNA: TGCAGCGTTGAAGAACACCGCTCCTACGAGCAGTACTTC.

The gene calls are TRBV15 and TRBJ1-2; no firm D call. CDR1 and CDR2 (germline): LNHNV, YYDKDF (reference sequence). The V end lost 5 bases, the J end lost 11 bases, and 24 bases lay between the germline ends. The CDR3 covers 15 residues. The CDR3 region has the DNA TGTGCCACCAGCGGGAAATCTGGCTCTCTTGGGGAATACACCTTC. Its translation is CATSGKSGSLGEYTF.

About this clonotype itself: A much larger clone lies a single base off, so this may be a read error. The chain uses TRBV28 and TRBJ2-2; D is perhaps TRBD2 (5 bases). Germline CDR1 MDHEN, CDR2 SYDVKM. The CDR3 totals 12 residues. The CDR3 DNA reads TGTGCCAGCAGACTGAGGACCGGGGAGCGGTTTTTT. This gives the protein CASRLRTGERFF.

This clonotype was detected only a few times. The rearrangement uses TRBV6-5 and TRBJ2-6, with D unresolved. CDR1 is MNHEY and CDR2 is SVGAGI in the germline V gene. The V end was cut by 6 bases, the J end by 0 bases, with 9 bases between. This CDR3 has 15 amino acids. The CDR3 loop reads CASSLKPSGANVLTF. CDR3 nucleotides: TGTGCCAGCAGCCTCAAGCCCTCTGGGGCCAACGTCCTGACTTTC.

In this sample, this clonotype turned up a few times. The gene calls are TRBV28 and TRBJ1-4; 7 bases match TRBD1. The V segment lost 4 bases and the J segment 8 bases; nucleotides outside the gene matches: 19. The CDR3 contains 18 residues. Looked up from germline, CDR1 is MDHEN and CDR2 is SYDVKM. In DNA form, the CDR3 reads TGTGCCAGCAGTTCGCTCCCACTGAGGACAGGTACGGAAGAAAAACTGTTTTTT. It encodes CASSSLPLRTGTEEKLFF.

This clonotype was counted only a few times. The chain employs TRBV20-1 and TRBJ2-1; 9 bases are shared with TRBD2. The CDR3 is 15 amino acids. Trimming at V came to 6 bases and at J to 0 bases, leaving 6 bases not matched to a gene. Germline V gene sequence: CDR1 DFQATT, CDR2 SNEGSKA (reference sequence). The CDR3 bases are TGCAGTGCATTAGCGGGGGCCATCTCCTACAATGAGCAGTTCTTC. It codes for CSALAGAISYNEQFF.

The chain couples TRBV6-5 to TRBJ1-2; D is perhaps TRBD1 (6 bases). The CDR3 spans 15 residues. The V and J ends lost 6 bases and 1 base respectively, with 15 bases between them. Germline V lookup: CDR1 MNHEY, CDR2 SVGAGI. Here the CDR3 DNA reads TGTGCCAGCAGCGACCCGACAGGCCTTAACTATGGCTACACCTTC. It translates to CASSDPTGLNYGYTF.

The sample holds many counts of this clonotype. The chain couples TRBV7-9 to TRBJ2-3; a possible D gene is TRBD1 (8 bases). Trimming pared 6 bases from V and 9 bases from J, leaving 16 bases between. CDR3 size: 13 residues. Germline V lookup: CDR1 SEHNR, CDR2 FQNEAQ (reference sequence). Written as DNA, the CDR3 is TGTGCCAGCAGACGAGACAGGGGAGGGACGCAGTATTTT. Translating it yields CASRRDRGGTQYF.

This chain links TRBV12-3 or TRBV12-4 with TRBJ2-1; D possibly corresponds to TRBD1 (5 bases). The CDR3 has 15 amino acids. The V end was cut by 3 bases, the J end by 3 bases, with 12 bases between. The CDR3 DNA sequence: TGTGCCAGCAGTTTGTTCCTGACAGACTACAATGAGCAGTTCTTC. This encodes CASSLFLTDYNEQFF.

The chain employs TRBV15 and TRBJ2-7, with D perhaps matching TRBD1 or TRBD2 (5 bases each). Trimming shortened V by 0 bases and J by 0 bases, and 15 bases separated the two germline ends. This CDR3 has 17 amino acids. Germline CDR1 reads LNHNV; CDR2 reads YYDKDF (reference sequence). The CDR3 reads CATSREGTSLSSYEQYF. The CDR3 DNA reads TGTGCCACCAGCAGAGAGGGGACCAGTCTAAGCTCCTACGAGCAGTACTTC.

The genes are TRBV4-2 and TRBJ2-5; 8 nucleotides align to TRBD2. CDR1 LGHNA and CDR2 YNFKEQ come from the germline V gene. CDR3 size: 15 residues. V dropped 1 base and J dropped 4; count of bases not matched to a gene: 5. The CDR3 sequence is CASSQGRLAPETQYF. The CDR3 DNA reads TGTGCCAGCAGCCAAGGGAGACTAGCGCCAGAGACCCAGTACTTC.

V usage is TRBV7-2 and J usage is TRBJ1-5, with 7 bases aligning to TRBD1. This CDR3 spans 15 amino acids. Germline values: CDR1 SGHTA, CDR2 FQGNSA. With V trimmed by 1 base and J by 7 bases, 7 bases remained unmatched. CDR3: CASSLETGLGQPQHF. Here the CDR3 DNA reads TGTGCCAGCAGCTTAGAGACAGGGCTAGGCCAGCCCCAGCATTTT.

This clonotype turned up a few times. J is TRBJ1-6 and V is TRBV4-1; D is ambiguous. Trimming took off 1 base at V and 2 bases at J, with 9 bases between the two ends. The CDR3 contains 16 residues. Per germline, CDR1 MGHRA and CDR2 YSYEKL. DNA of the CDR3: TGCGCCAGCAGCCAAGTCGGAGGGCCCTATAATTCACCCCTCCACTTT. Translated, it gives CASSQVGGPYNSPLHF.

This sequence joins TRBV7-2 and TRBJ2-7; unclear D gene. The CDR3 consists of 15 residues. Germline CDR1 is SGHTA and CDR2 is FQGNSA. V was pared by 1 base and J by 2 bases, with 12 bases between. This CDR3 reads CASSLEAEKTYEQYF. The CDR3 coding sequence is TGTGCCAGCAGCTTAGAGGCAGAGAAAACCTACGAGCAGTACTTC.

This clonotype was found a few times. The J gene is TRBJ1-2, the V gene TRBV28; possible D gene TRBD1, 6 bases. CDR1 and CDR2 (germline): MDHEN, SYDVKM. Trimming left V 4 bases short and J 0 bases short, with 15 bases between. The CDR3 has 16 amino acids. The CDR3 here is CASSSPRGPANYGYTF. As DNA, the CDR3 is TGTGCCAGCAGTTCCCCGCGGGGGCCAGCTAACTATGGCTACACCTTC.